This T cell receptor (beta chain) was sequenced during a study of OX40 agonist ivuxolimab in advanced cancers. Background on the study: Patients received the agonistic anti-OX40 (CD134) antibody ivuxolimab. Checkpoint inhibitors had been given previously to 40% of patients. Study-level findings and limits: Expanded clones were, on average, more numerous among CD8+ T cells than CD4+.

The data were produced by immunoSEQ multiplex PCR, yet TCRdb's version contains in-frame clones alone and is incomplete. The sample lists around 67,000 clones, about 87% occurring once. Note on this clone: Its specificity is not known.

CDR1 is LNHDA, CDR2 SQIVND, per germline (reference sequence). The V end was cut by 4 bases, the J end by 3 bases, with 16 bases between. This CDR3 is built from 15 residues. The clonotype originates from an adult with an advanced solid tumor such as melanoma, head and neck, liver or kidney cancer. The chain couples TRBV19 to TRBJ2-7; a possible D gene is TRBD2 (6 bases). Sequenced here: CD4+ or CD8+ T cells sorted from blood, sampled in a trial of the OX40 agonist ivuxolimab. CDR3 nucleotide sequence: TGTGCCAGTAGTACTGACAGCGGGTTCGTCTACGAGCAGTACTTC. It translates to CASSTDSGFVYEQYF.